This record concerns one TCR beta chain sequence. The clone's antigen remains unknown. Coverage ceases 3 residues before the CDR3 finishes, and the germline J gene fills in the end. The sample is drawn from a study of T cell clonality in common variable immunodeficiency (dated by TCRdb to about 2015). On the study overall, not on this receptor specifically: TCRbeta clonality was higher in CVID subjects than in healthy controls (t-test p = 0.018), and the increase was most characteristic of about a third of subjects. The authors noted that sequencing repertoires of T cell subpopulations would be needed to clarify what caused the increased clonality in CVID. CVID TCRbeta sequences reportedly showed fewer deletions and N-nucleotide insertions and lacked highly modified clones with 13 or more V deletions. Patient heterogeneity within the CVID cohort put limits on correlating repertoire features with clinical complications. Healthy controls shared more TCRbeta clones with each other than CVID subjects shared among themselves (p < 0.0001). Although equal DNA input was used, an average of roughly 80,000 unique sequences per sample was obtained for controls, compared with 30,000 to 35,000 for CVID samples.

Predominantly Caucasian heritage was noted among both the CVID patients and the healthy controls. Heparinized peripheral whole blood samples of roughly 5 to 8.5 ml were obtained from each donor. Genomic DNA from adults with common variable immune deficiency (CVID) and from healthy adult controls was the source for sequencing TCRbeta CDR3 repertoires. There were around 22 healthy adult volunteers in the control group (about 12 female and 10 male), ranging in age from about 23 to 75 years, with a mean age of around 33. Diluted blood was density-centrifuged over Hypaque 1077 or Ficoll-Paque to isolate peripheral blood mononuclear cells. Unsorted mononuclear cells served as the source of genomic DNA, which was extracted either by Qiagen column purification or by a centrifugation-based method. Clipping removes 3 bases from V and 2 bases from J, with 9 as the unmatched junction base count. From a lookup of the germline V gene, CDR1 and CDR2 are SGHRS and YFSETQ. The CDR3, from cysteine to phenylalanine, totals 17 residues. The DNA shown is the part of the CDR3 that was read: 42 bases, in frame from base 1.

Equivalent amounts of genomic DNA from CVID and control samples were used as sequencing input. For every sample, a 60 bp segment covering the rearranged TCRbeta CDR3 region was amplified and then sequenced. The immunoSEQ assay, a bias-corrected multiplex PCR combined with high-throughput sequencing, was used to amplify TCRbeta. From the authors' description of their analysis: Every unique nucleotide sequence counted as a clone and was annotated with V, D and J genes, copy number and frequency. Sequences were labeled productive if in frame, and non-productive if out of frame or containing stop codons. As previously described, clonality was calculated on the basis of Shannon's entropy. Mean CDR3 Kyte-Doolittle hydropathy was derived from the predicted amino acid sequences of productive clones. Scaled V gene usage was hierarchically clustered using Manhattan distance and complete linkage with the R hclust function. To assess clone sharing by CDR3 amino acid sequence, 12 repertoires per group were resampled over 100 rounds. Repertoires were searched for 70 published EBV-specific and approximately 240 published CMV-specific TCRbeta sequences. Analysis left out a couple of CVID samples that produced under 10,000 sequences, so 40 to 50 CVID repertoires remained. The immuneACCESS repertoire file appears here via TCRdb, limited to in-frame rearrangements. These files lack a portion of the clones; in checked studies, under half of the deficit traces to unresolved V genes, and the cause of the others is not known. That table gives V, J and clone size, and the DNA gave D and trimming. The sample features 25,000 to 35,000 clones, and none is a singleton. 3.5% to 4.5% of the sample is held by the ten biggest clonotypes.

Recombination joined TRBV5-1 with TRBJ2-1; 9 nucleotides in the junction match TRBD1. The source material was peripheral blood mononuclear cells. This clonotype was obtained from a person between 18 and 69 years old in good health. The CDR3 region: CASSSPGTGYTYNEQFF. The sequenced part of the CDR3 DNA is TGCGCCAGCAGCTCGCCCGGGACAGGGTATACCTACAATGAG.